The next 25 T cell receptor beta chains were all read from a single sample in a study of T-cell memory formation after mild COVID-19. TCRdb called the 5' RACE reads again in MiXCR, with one record for every CDR3 protein. This sample yields roughly 240,000 distinct CDR3 sequences, of which just over 15% are seen a single time; 2% to 2.5% belongs to the top ten. The sequencing input was PBMCs or a T cell subset sorted from them (not recorded which). The receptor set was obtained from an adult woman who had mild COVID-19 (a few samples of this study predate the infection). Cell type and time point are not known.

V is TRBV4-2 and J is TRBJ1-6; D remains unclear. The CDR3 loop spans 15 amino acids. Trimming removed 0 bases from V and 4 bases from J, with 7 bases in between. CDR1 is LGHNA and CDR2 is YNFKEQ in the germline V gene. Here the CDR3 DNA reads TGTGCCAGCAGCCAAGATCACGGATATAATTCACCCCTCCACTTT. Amino acids: CASSQDHGYNSPLHF.

This clonotype occurred a few times. This chain links TRBV6-2 or TRBV6-3 with TRBJ1-2, with D uncertain. Trimming removed 2 bases at V and 4 bases at J, with 5 bases between. Germline V gives CDR1 MNHEY, CDR2 SVGEGT. The CDR3 is 12 amino acids. CDR3 sequence reads: CASSYRTYGYTF. CDR3 in DNA: TGTGCCAGCAGTTACAGGACCTATGGCTACACCTTC.

This clonotype has a handful of counts. The chain couples TRBV6-2 or TRBV6-3 to TRBJ1-5; 10 bases match TRBD1. Germline V CDR1 and CDR2: MNHEY, SVGEGT. Trimming took 4 bases from V and 2 from J; bases not matched to a gene: 8. The CDR3 contains 17 residues. In DNA, the CDR3 is TGTGCCAGCAGTTTCCTCGGGGACAGGGGTGGCAATCAGCCCCAGCATTTT. As protein: CASSFLGDRGGNQPQHF.

V and J are TRBV30 and TRBJ2-7; D might be TRBD1 (6 bases). V was pared by 4 bases and J by 0 bases, with 13 bases between. CDR1 and CDR2 (germline): GTSNPN, SVGIG (reference sequence). The CDR3 is 14 residues long. The CDR3 DNA follows: TGTGCCTGGATGGACAGTGAACACTCCTACGAGCAGTACTTC. As protein: CAWMDSEHSYEQYF. The variable domain in full, with the rest retrieved from reference TRBV30 and TRBJ2-7, is SQTIHQWPATLVQPVGSPLSLECTVEGTSNPNLYWYRQAAGRGLQLLFYSVGIGQISSEVPQNLSASRPQDRQFILSSKKLLLSDSGFYLCAWMDSEHSYEQYFGPGTRLTVT.

V usage is TRBV7-2 and J usage is TRBJ1-3; D call uncertain. Deletions cut 1 base from V and 0 bases from J, with 10 bases between. The germline gives CDR1 SGHTA, CDR2 FQGNSA. The CDR3 contains 16 residues. The CDR3 region has the DNA TGTGCCAGCAGCTTAGATTGGGGAGCCTCTGGAAACACCATATATTTT. Translating gives CASSLDWGASGNTIYF. The full variable domain, completed using reference TRBV7-2 and TRBJ1-3, is GAGVSQSPSNKVTEKGKDVELRCDPISGHTALYWYRQSLGQGLEFLIYFQGNSAPDKSGLPSDRFSAERTGGSVSTLTIQRTQQEDSAVYLCASSLDWGASGNTIYFGEGSWLTVV.

This rearrangement joins TRBV12-3 or TRBV12-4 to TRBJ2-1, with 7 bases matching TRBD1. There are 15 residues in the CDR3. The V segment lost 6 bases and the J segment 7 bases; nucleotides outside the gene matches: 12. CDR3 protein: CASSRPGTAQNEQFF. The CDR3, as DNA: TGTGCCAGCAGCCGACCCGGGACAGCCCAAAATGAGCAGTTCTTC.

The chain employs TRBV18 and TRBJ2-6, with D perhaps TRBD1 (5 bases). The CDR3 has 16 residues. V lost 2 bases and J lost 0, with 8 bases in between. CDR1 KGHSH and CDR2 LQKENI come from the germline V gene. CDR3 DNA sequence: TGTGCCAGCTCACCATCGGACATCTCTGGGGCCAACGTCCTGACTTTC. Protein: CASSPSDISGANVLTF.

There are a few counts of this clonotype. The chain links TRBV20-1 to TRBJ1-2; D gene ambiguous. Between the trimmed V and J ends, which lost 6 bases and 4 bases, there was a span of 15 bases. CDR1 is DFQATT, CDR2 SNEGSKA, per germline (reference sequence). The CDR3 is 13 amino acids. CDR3 DNA sequence: TGCAGTGCCCCCCGGCCCGGCACCTATGGCTACACCTTC. Amino acid sequence: CSAPRPGTYGYTF.

This chain uses TRBV18 with TRBJ2-3, with a possible D match to TRBD1 (5 bases). The V end was cut by 3 bases, the J end by 4 bases, with 14 bases between. This CDR3 has 15 residues. CDR1 is KGHSH and CDR2 is LQKENI in the germline V gene. The CDR3 region has the DNA TGTGCCAGCTCACCGGAGCAGGGCCGTGCAGATACGCAGTATTTT. It yields the protein CASSPEQGRADTQYF.

This clonotype has just a few counts. The gene calls are TRBV6-4 and TRBJ1-3; D unclear. The germline V gene encodes CDR1 MRHNA and CDR2 SNTAGT. Trimming left V 5 bases short and J 1 base short, with 9 bases between. This CDR3 comprises 14 residues. The CDR3 reads CASSPDASGNTIYF. The CDR3 nucleotides are TGTGCCAGCAGTCCGGACGCGTCTGGAAACACCATATATTTT.

The chain uses TRBV7-8 and TRBJ2-6, with TRBD1 as a possible D gene (5 bases). Germline CDR1 reads SGHVS; CDR2 reads FQNEAQ. Trimming removed 2 bases from V and 1 base from J, with 9 bases in between. The length of the CDR3 is 16 residues. The CDR3 sequence: CASSLFRQSGANVLTF. CDR3 nucleotide sequence: TGTGCCAGCAGCTTATTCAGACAGTCTGGGGCCAACGTCCTGACTTTC.

The rearrangement joins TRBV12-3 or TRBV12-4 to TRBJ1-2, with 7 bases aligning to TRBD1. The CDR3 is 13 amino acids. Unmatched junction bases numbered 6, after V lost 4 bases and J lost 7 bases. This CDR3 reads CASSSTGSVGYTF. The CDR3 DNA reads as TGTGCCAGCAGTTCGACAGGGAGTGTTGGCTACACCTTC.

As for this clonotype: Just one base apart from a much larger clone, this may be a read error. This sequence joins TRBV24-1 and TRBJ2-1; tentative D call: TRBD2 (6 bases). V lost 11 bases, J lost 9 bases, and 25 bases lay in between. Germline CDR1 reads KGHDR; CDR2 reads SFDVKD. The CDR3 is made up of 15 amino acids. The CDR3 sequence is CAISTGTGSLGEQFF. CDR3 bases: TGTGCCATCTCTACCGGGACCGGGAGTCTCGGTGAGCAGTTCTTC.

V and J are TRBV7-2 and TRBJ2-7; the match to TRBD2 covers 11 bases. The CDR3 totals 16 residues. Germline CDR1 reads SGHTA; CDR2 reads FQGNSA. After removal of 6 bases from V and 1 base from J, the junction contained 8 bases not matched to a gene. The CDR3 reads CASRSPGLAESYEQYF. DNA for the CDR3: TGTGCCAGCAGGTCCCCGGGACTAGCGGAATCCTACGAGCAGTACTTC. The complete variable domain, with remaining parts taken from reference TRBV7-2 and TRBJ2-7, reads GAGVSQSPSNKVTEKGKDVELRCDPISGHTALYWYRQSLGQGLEFLIYFQGNSAPDKSGLPSDRFSAERTGGSVSTLTIQRTQQEDSAVYLCASRSPGLAESYEQYFGPGTRLTVT.

In its sample, this clonotype was seen a few times. The genes are TRBV6-1 and TRBJ2-5, with D possibly matching TRBD2 (6 bases). CDR3 size: 13 residues. Trimming cost V 6 bases and J 3 bases, with 11 bases left between them. CDR1 MNHNS and CDR2 SASEGT come from the germline V gene. CDR3 nucleotides: TGTGCCAGCAGCCGGGACTTAGAAGAGACCCAGTACTTC. It yields the protein CASSRDLEETQYF.

This clonotype has more than one count but fewer than ten. The rearrangement links TRBV18 to TRBJ2-5; a weak D match, TRBD2 (5 bases). The germline gives CDR1 KGHSH, CDR2 LQKENI. Trimming stripped 3 bases from V and 2 bases from J, with 10 bases between. The length of the CDR3 is 14 residues. CDR3 residues: CASSPLRVQETQYF. CDR3 coding DNA: TGTGCCAGCTCACCGCTGAGGGTACAAGAGACCCAGTACTTC.

This chain links TRBV29-1 with TRBJ2-1; TRBD1 matches at 8 bases. The CDR3 consists of 14 residues. Germline V gene data show CDR1 as SQVTM and CDR2 as ANQGSEA. The J segment lost 5 bases and the V segment lost 6 bases, leaving 9 bases of the junction unmatched. CDR3 sequence: CSVLGQGSHNEQFF. CDR3 nucleotides: TGCAGCGTGCTAGGACAGGGTTCTCACAATGAGCAGTTCTTC.

The chain couples TRBV3-1 to TRBJ2-1; unclear D gene. The CDR3 covers 15 residues. Between the trimmed V and J ends, which lost 0 bases and 4 bases, there was a span of 10 bases. Germline V CDR1 and CDR2: LGHDT, YNNKEL (reference sequence). CDR3 in DNA: TGTGCCAGCAGCCAAGACAGTAGTGGTTACAATGAGCAGTTCTTC. The encoded protein is CASSQDSSGYNEQFF.

This clonotype has a handful of counts. The chain recombines TRBV12-3 or TRBV12-4 with TRBJ1-3, with D tentatively TRBD1 (5 bases). There are 14 residues in the CDR3. With 3 bases removed from V and 2 bases from J, the gap between germline ends came to 8 bases. The CDR3 DNA follows: TGTGCCAGCAGTTTCGGGGCAACTGGAAACACCATATATTTT. Translated: CASSFGATGNTIYF.

The V and J genes are TRBV2 and TRBJ2-2; weak D call: TRBD2 (5 bases). The CDR3 runs 14 residues. V was trimmed by 8 bases and J by 6 bases, leaving 16 bases between them. Germline assignment: CDR1 SNHLY and CDR2 FYNNEI. For the CDR3, the DNA is TGTGCCAGCCTCTTTAGTATCGGGGCCGGGGAGCTGTTTTTT. Residues: CASLFSIGAGELFF.

Only a few counts were recorded for this clonotype. The chain links TRBV5-1 to TRBJ1-2, with TRBD1 identical over 9 bases. The CDR3 consists of 14 residues. Germline V lookup: CDR1 SGHRS, CDR2 YFSETQ. Germline trimming cut 4 bases from V and 6 bases from J; bases unmatched to any gene: 7. CDR3 amino acids: CASSVPTGGNGYTF. In nucleotides, the CDR3 is TGCGCCAGCAGCGTTCCCACAGGGGGCAATGGCTACACCTTC. Looking up the rest from reference TRBV5-1 and TRBJ1-2 gives the full variable domain: KAGVTQTPRYLIKTRGQQVTLSCSPISGHRSVSWYQQTPGQGLQFLFEYFSETQRNKGNFPGRFSGRQFSNSRSEMNVSTLELGDSALYLCASSVPTGGNGYTFGSGTRLTVV.

The chain combines TRBV7-9 with TRBJ2-2; TRBD1 matches 10 bases. This CDR3 spans 17 amino acids. In germline, CDR1 is SEHNR, CDR2 FQNEAQ (reference sequence). The ends lost 6 bases at V and 4 bases at J; junction bases unmatched: 11. CDR3 sequence reads: CASSPGPDRGSTGELFF. The CDR3 DNA reads as TGTGCCAGCAGTCCCGGCCCGGACAGGGGGAGCACCGGGGAGCTGTTTTTT. Drawing the rest from reference TRBV7-9 and TRBJ2-2, the complete variable domain is DTGVSQNPRHKITKRGQNVTFRCDPISEHNRLYWYRQTLGQGPEFLTYFQNEAQLEKSRLLSDRFSAERPKGSFSTLEIQRTEQGDSAMYLCASSPGPDRGSTGELFFGEGSRLTVL.

This clonotype was seen a handful of times. CDR3 protein: CASSVVTDLSSYNEQFF. CDR3 DNA: TGTGCCAGCAGCGTAGTTACAGACTTGAGCTCCTACAATGAGCAGTTCTTC. The rearrangement joins TRBV9 to TRBJ2-1; no definite D call. This CDR3 comprises 17 residues. V dropped 0 bases and J dropped 0 bases, with 13 bases sitting between them. Per the germline V gene, CDR1 is SGDLS and CDR2 is YYNGEE.

This chain uses TRBV20-1 with TRBJ2-7, with D unresolved. Between the trimmed V and J ends, which lost 3 bases and 2 bases, there was a span of 14 bases. The CDR3 sequence is 14 residues long. CDR1 DFQATT and CDR2 SNEGSKA come from the germline V gene (reference sequence). The CDR3 DNA reads as TGCAGTGCTAGCCCTGAGGACCGCGCCTACGAGCAGTACTTC. This codes for CSASPEDRAYEQYF.

This clonotype came up many times. CDR3 in DNA: TGTGCCAGCAGCCACCCGGGACAGGGGGCCTACGAGCAGTACTTC. It yields the protein CASSHPGQGAYEQYF. This rearrangement joins TRBV3-1 to TRBJ2-7; 11 bases agree with TRBD1. In germline, CDR1 is LGHDT, CDR2 YNNKEL (reference sequence). The CDR3 contains 15 residues. V was pared by 3 bases and J by 2 bases, with 3 bases of the junction left unmatched.